Listed here are 14 T cell receptor beta chains from one sample, sequenced in a study of blood T cells in healthy people across ages. The use of a sample-barcoded 5' primer and a J-beta primer mix characterized a second PCR of roughly 6 to 11 cycles. TCRdb passed the 5' RACE reads through MiXCR, listing each CDR3 protein once. The repertoire holds around 1,500,000 distinct CDR3 sequences, about 43% seen once, with 7.9% in the top ten. The sequencing input was blood. Receptors originate from a woman younger than 35 in good health.

V is TRBV4-1 and J is TRBJ1-1, with 7 positions matching TRBD1. Germline V gene lookup returns CDR1 MGHRA and CDR2 YSYEKL. The CDR3 runs to 15 residues. The V and J ends lost 3 bases and 8 bases, in that order; junction bases with no gene match: 12. CDR3 DNA: TGCGCCAGCAGCCACGAAGTCACAGGGGTGGACGAAGCTTTCTTT. Its protein product is CASSHEVTGVDEAFF.

With regard to this clonotype: A junction boundary mismatches the germline segment, possibly from a read error. The rearrangement uses TRBV4-1 and TRBJ2-7; D call uncertain. The CDR3 length is 13 residues. Per the germline V gene, CDR1 is MGHRA and CDR2 is YSYEKL. The CDR3: CASSQGYFYKQYF. The CDR3 nucleotides read TGCGCCAGCAGCCAAGGGTATTTCTACAAGCAGTACTTC.

The chain recombines TRBV10-3 with TRBJ2-1; TRBD2 agrees at 10 bases. CDR1 ENHRY and CDR2 SYGVKD come from the germline V gene. V lost 8 bases, J lost 5 bases, and 3 bases stayed unmatched. This CDR3 is 13 amino acids long. The CDR3 reads CAIAAGGNNEQFF. CDR3 bases: TGTGCCATCGCAGCGGGGGGGAACAATGAGCAGTTCTTC.

This clonotype was recorded a few times. This chain joins TRBV4-2 and TRBJ1-4; tentatively, D is TRBD1 (5 bases). Germline V gene sequence: CDR1 LGHNA, CDR2 YNFKEQ. V was trimmed by 6 bases and J by 7 bases, leaving 15 bases between them. The CDR3 extends over 14 amino acids. CDR3 region: CASRGDASGEKLFF. The CDR3 region has the DNA TGTGCCAGCAGAGGGGACGCGTCTGGTGAAAAACTGTTTTTT.

This clonotype was counted between two and nine times. V gene TRBV2 combines with J gene TRBJ2-7; D remains unclear. Germline loops: CDR1 SNHLY, CDR2 FYNNEI. V was clipped by 6 bases and J by 1 base, with 16 bases between them. CDR3 size: 15 residues. The CDR3 DNA reads as TGTGCCAGCAGCCGACAACGGGTACGGTCCTACGAGCAGTACTTC. Translation: CASSRQRVRSYEQYF.

The V and J genes are TRBV20-1 and TRBJ1-1; D remains unclear. The V end was cut by 1 base, the J end by 5 bases, with 14 bases between. The CDR3 covers 14 residues. Germline-derived CDR1 and CDR2 are DFQATT and SNEGSKA (reference sequence). CDR3 region: CSARGIGLGTEAFF. In DNA, the CDR3 is TGCAGTGCTAGAGGGATAGGGTTGGGAACTGAAGCTTTCTTT.

The chain has TRBV5-1 and TRBJ2-1, with D possibly being TRBD2 (5 bases). Gene TRBJ2-7 matches the end of the DNA better, so the J call may be wrong. Looked up from germline, CDR1 is SGHRS and CDR2 is YFSETQ. The CDR3 consists of 15 residues. The CDR3 is CASSDGLIKHNEQYF. CDR3 in DNA: TGCGCCAGCAGCGACGGACTGATTAAGCACAATGAGCAGTACTTC.

This clonotype was picked up a small number of times. The chain uses TRBV4-1 and TRBJ1-4; D call uncertain. Between the trimmed V and J ends, which lost 4 bases and 4 bases, there was a span of 7 bases. Germline V gene sequence: CDR1 MGHRA, CDR2 YSYEKL. The CDR3 is 13 amino acids. CDR3 loop: CASSPAVNEKLFF. The CDR3 region has the DNA TGCGCCAGCAGCCCAGCAGTTAATGAAAAACTGTTTTTT.

The chain has TRBV7-2 and TRBJ2-1; tentatively, D is TRBD1 or TRBD2 (5 bases each). The V gene's germline CDR1 is SGHTA and CDR2 FQGNSA. This CDR3 has 14 residues. V was cut by 5 bases and J by 8 bases, with 16 bases left in between. The CDR3 loop reads CASSIRDAGDEQFF. As DNA, the CDR3 is TGTGCCAGCAGCATCCGGGACGCCGGGGATGAGCAGTTCTTC.

This clonotype appeared a few times. The chain carries TRBV7-2 and TRBJ2-5; D is tentatively TRBD1 or TRBD2 (7 bases each). Trimming took 1 base from V and 5 from J, leaving 14 bases between them. Germline CDR1 reads SGHTA; CDR2 reads FQGNSA. This CDR3 has 15 amino acids. CDR3 in amino acids: CASSLVARGGETQYF. The CDR3 DNA sequence: TGTGCCAGCAGCTTAGTGGCCAGGGGGGGCGAGACCCAGTACTTC.

This clonotype was detected only once. CDR3 amino acids: CATSGSGQGTDTQYF. Here the CDR3 DNA reads TGTGCCACCAGTGGCTCTGGGCAGGGCACAGATACGCAGTATTTT. The rearrangement uses TRBV24-1 and TRBJ2-3; no reliable D call. The CDR3 is 15 amino acids. The germline V gene encodes CDR1 KGHDR and CDR2 SFDVKD. V was clipped by 5 bases and J by 1 base, with 12 bases between them.

This chain joins TRBV15 and TRBJ2-1; TRBD2 matches 13 bases. Trimming at V came to 0 bases and at J to 7 bases, leaving 15 bases not matched to a gene. The CDR3 sequence is 20 residues long. CDR1 and CDR2 (germline): LNHNV, YYDKDF (reference sequence). The CDR3 here is CATSREAVGLAGVGENEQFF. The CDR3 coding sequence is TGTGCCACCAGCAGAGAAGCGGTCGGACTAGCGGGAGTAGGGGAGAATGAGCAGTTCTTC.

V is TRBV12-3 or TRBV12-4 and J is TRBJ2-5; 11 bases match TRBD2. J lost 4 bases, V lost 8 bases, and 3 bases had no gene match. The CDR3 sequence is 13 residues long. This CDR3 is CASGGLAGETQYF. In DNA, the CDR3 is TGTGCCAGCGGCGGACTAGCGGGAGAGACCCAGTACTTC.

V is TRBV18 and J is TRBJ2-3, with 10 bases matching TRBD2. CDR3 length: 15 residues. V lost 3 bases, J lost 4 bases, and 4 bases stayed unmatched. CDR1 is KGHSH, CDR2 LQKENI, per germline. The CDR3 reads CASSPTSGYADTQYF. CDR3 coding DNA: TGTGCCAGCTCACCGACTAGCGGGTACGCAGATACGCAGTATTTT.